One sample yielded the 24 T cell receptor beta chains listed below, sequenced in a study of post-analysis software for immune sequencing data. General study findings and limits: Patients showed TRBV5-6, TRBV5-1 and TRBV20-1 among roughly five TRBV segments more frequent than in controls.

Included in the TCR beta cDNA libraries were unique molecular identifiers. Each CDR3 protein gets one entry after TCRdb re-called the PCR reads with MiXCR. The table includes some 700,000 distinct CDR3 sequences, 59% detected once. Their cognate antigens are unknown. The sample was blood. These receptors came from a girl aged 2-10 years with multiple sclerosis.

The chain couples TRBV7-9 to TRBJ2-3; D could derive from TRBD1 or TRBD2 (6 bases each). Trimming left V 5 bases short and J 0 bases short, with 15 bases between. From germline, CDR1 is SEHNR and CDR2 FQNEAQ (reference sequence). The CDR3 covers 16 residues. CDR3 amino acids: CASSPGAVTSTDTQYF. For the CDR3, the DNA is TGTGCCAGCAGCCCGGGGGCTGTTACTAGCACAGATACGCAGTATTTT. Complete variable domain (other parts from reference TRBV7-9 and TRBJ2-3): DTGVSQNPRHKITKRGQNVTFRCDPISEHNRLYWYRQTLGQGPEFLTYFQNEAQLEKSRLLSDRFSAERPKGSFSTLEIQRTEQGDSAMYLCASSPGAVTSTDTQYFGPGTRLTVL.

The rearrangement joins TRBV27 to TRBJ1-4; D is undetermined. Germline V gene lookup returns CDR1 MNHEY and CDR2 SMNVEV (reference sequence). The CDR3 has 17 amino acids. Trimming took 5 bases from V and 8 from J, leaving 24 bases between them. For the CDR3, the DNA is TGTGCCAGCAGTCCACCTCCCAGACACCGGACTTGGGAAAAACTGTTTTTT. It codes for CASSPPPRHRTWEKLFF.

The CDR3 nucleotides are TGTGCCAGCAGCTTAGATCCCCCAGATACGCAGTATTTT. This translates into CASSLDPPDTQYF. This sequence joins TRBV11-3 and TRBJ2-3; D is uncertain. The CDR3 has 13 residues. Germline loops: CDR1 SGHNT, CDR2 YENEEA. With 0 bases removed from V and 4 bases from J, the gap between germline ends came to 5 bases.

This clonotype was counted between two and nine times. This chain connects TRBV5-1 to TRBJ2-5; D may be TRBD1 (6 bases). The CDR3 covers 18 residues. V lost 0 bases to trimming and J lost 2 bases, with 20 bases between them. Germline CDR1 SGHRS, CDR2 YFSETQ. This CDR3 is CASSLDYTTGLRQETQYF. CDR3 sequence (DNA): TGCGCCAGCAGCTTGGATTATACGACAGGACTCAGACAAGAGACCCAGTACTTC.

This chain uses TRBV5-1 with TRBJ2-1; D perhaps matches TRBD2 (6 bases). The CDR3 runs 16 residues. The V end lost 4 bases, the J end lost 1 base, and 15 bases lay between the germline ends. CDR1 is SGHRS, CDR2 YFSETQ, per germline. DNA for the CDR3: TGCGCCAGCAGCCGAGGACTCGGGAGTTCCTACAATGAGCAGTTCTTC. Translated, it gives CASSRGLGSSYNEQFF.

The chain combines TRBV12-5 with TRBJ2-3, with TRBD2 matching over 7 bases. Germline-derived CDR1 and CDR2 are LGHNT and FRNRAP. The CDR3 extends over 17 amino acids. Trimming cost V 2 bases and J 0 bases; bases outside gene matches: 8. CDR3 region: CASGLTLAAISTDTQYF. DNA of the CDR3: TGTGCTAGTGGTTTGACCCTAGCGGCCATTAGCACAGATACGCAGTATTTT.

This clonotype was seen more than once but under ten times. For the CDR3, the DNA is TGTGCCAGCAACACACTAGCGGGGGGGATAACAGATACGCAGTATTTT. The encoded protein is CASNTLAGGITDTQYF. The chain employs TRBV6-5 and TRBJ2-3; 13 positions agree with TRBD2. There are 16 residues in the CDR3. The V gene end was trimmed by 7 bases and the J gene end by 3 bases; junction bases not matched to a gene: 7. Germline values: CDR1 MNHEY, CDR2 SVGAGI.

The V gene is TRBV20-1, the J gene TRBJ1-1; D call uncertain. CDR3 length: 11 amino acids. The germline V and J ends were trimmed by 7 bases and 6 bases, with 12 bases remaining between them. The V gene's germline CDR1 is DFQATT and CDR2 SNEGSKA (reference sequence). The chain's CDR3 is CSGKEGSEAFF. The CDR3 DNA reads as TGCAGTGGAAAGGAGGGCTCTGAAGCTTTCTTT.

This clonotype was observed a handful of times. The chain recombines TRBV5-1 with TRBJ1-2; TRBD1 aligns across 8 bases. Trimming removed 3 bases from V and 3 bases from J; junction bases left unmatched: 7. CDR1 is SGHRS and CDR2 is YFSETQ in the germline V gene. There are 15 residues in the CDR3. CDR3 sequence (DNA): TGCGCCAGCAGCTCACTGACAGGGGCGGACTATGGCTACACCTTC. Translation: CASSSLTGADYGYTF. Supplemented by reference TRBV5-1 and TRBJ1-2, the full variable domain reads KAGVTQTPRYLIKTRGQQVTLSCSPISGHRSVSWYQQTPGQGLQFLFEYFSETQRNKGNFPGRFSGRQFSNSRSEMNVSTLELGDSALYLCASSSLTGADYGYTFGSGTRLTVV.

The chain carries TRBV20-1 and TRBJ2-7; no clear D. V was clipped by 2 bases and J by 4 bases, with 9 bases between them. The CDR3 sequence is 12 residues long. The germline CDR1 and CDR2 sequences are DFQATT and SNEGSKA (reference sequence). The DNA for the CDR3 is TGCAGTGCTAGACTTAACAGATACGAGCAGTACTTC. Its protein is CSARLNRYEQYF.

This clonotype appeared a few times. V gene TRBV7-8 combines with J gene TRBJ2-7, with 12 nucleotides matching TRBD1. Looked up from germline, CDR1 is SGHVS and CDR2 is FQNEAQ. Losses at the gene ends were 7 bases for V and 6 bases for J; bases not matched to a gene: 7. The CDR3 is 14 residues long. The CDR3 bases are TGTGCCAGCACAAGGGGACAGGGGGCTGGCGAGCAGTACTTC. Amino acid sequence: CASTRGQGAGEQYF.

The chain combines TRBV25-1 with TRBJ2-3; 8 nucleotides agree with TRBD1. J lost 2 bases, V lost 5 bases, and 6 bases had no gene match. Germline V lookup: CDR1 MGHDK, CDR2 SYGVNS. The CDR3 is made up of 15 amino acids. The CDR3 region has the DNA TGTGCCAGCAGTACAGGGGGTGGGTTCACAGATACGCAGTATTTT. This codes for CASSTGGGFTDTQYF.

The chain combines TRBV12-3 or TRBV12-4 with TRBJ1-4, with TRBD1 as a possible D gene (5 bases). V was trimmed by 0 bases and J by 7 bases, leaving 9 bases between them. The CDR3 length is 14 residues. CDR3 in DNA: TGTGCCAGCAGTTTAGCGTTAGGGGCTGAAAAACTGTTTTTT. Its translation: CASSLALGAEKLFF.

There are a few counts of this clonotype. The chain combines TRBV5-6 with TRBJ2-3; the D gene is possibly TRBD1 (6 bases). This CDR3 comprises 12 residues. Germline-derived CDR1 and CDR2 are SGHDT and YYEEEE. Trimming cost V 1 base and J 11 bases, with 11 bases left between them. CDR3 sequence (DNA): TGTGCCAGCAGCTTGTGGGGGCGCGGGCAGTATTTT. Its translation: CASSLWGRGQYF.

This chain joins TRBV6-5 and TRBJ1-5; tentative D call: TRBD1 (5 bases). CDR1 is MNHEY, CDR2 SVGAGI, per germline. V was shortened by 6 bases and J by 3 bases, with 18 bases between the two germline ends. The CDR3 is 16 amino acids. In nucleotides, the CDR3 is TGTGCCAGCAGCCCACAGGAACCGGTGAACAATCAGCCCCAGCATTTT. This codes for CASSPQEPVNNQPQHF.

This clonotype has only a few counts. This chain uses TRBV20-1 with TRBJ2-3; 7 bases align to TRBD2. Germline V gene sequence: CDR1 DFQATT, CDR2 SNEGSKA (reference sequence). The CDR3 totals 14 residues. The junction had 2 bases not matched to a gene; V was cut back by 2 bases and J by 0 bases. CDR3: CSARSGTSTDTQYF. CDR3 nucleotide sequence: TGCAGTGCTAGAAGCGGGACTAGCACAGATACGCAGTATTTT.

The chain employs TRBV28 and TRBJ2-7, with TRBD1 matching 11 bases. The CDR3 is 12 residues long. Germline V gene lookup returns CDR1 MDHEN and CDR2 SYDVKM. V dropped 10 bases and J dropped 5; count of bases not matched to a gene: 4. This chain's CDR3 is CATGQGANEQYF. The DNA for the CDR3 is TGTGCCACCGGACAGGGGGCTAACGAGCAGTACTTC.

The CDR3 DNA reads as TGTGCCAGCAGCATCCGGGGGGGACTAGCGGGACAGAGCTCCTACAATGAGCAGTTCTTC. As protein: CASSIRGGLAGQSSYNEQFF. The genes are TRBV4-2 and TRBJ2-1; 13 bases are shared with TRBD2. In germline, CDR1 is LGHNA, CDR2 YNFKEQ. The CDR3 has 20 amino acids. Trimming removed 5 bases from V and 0 bases from J; junction bases left unmatched: 13.

V usage is TRBV29-1 and J usage is TRBJ1-1, with D perhaps matching TRBD1 (6 bases). Germline V gives CDR1 SQVTM, CDR2 ANQGSEA. The CDR3 is 12 amino acids. V lost 4 bases to trimming and J lost 4 bases, with 10 bases between them. CDR3 sequence reads: CSVAGASTEAFF. The CDR3 DNA is TGCAGCGTTGCGGGGGCGAGCACTGAAGCTTTCTTT.

The chain joins TRBV7-9 to TRBJ2-7, with D possibly TRBD2 on 7 matching bases. The J call could be wrong; TRBJ2-5 is a better fit for the DNA end. The CDR3 sequence is 15 residues long. The germline gives CDR1 SEHNR, CDR2 FQNEAQ (reference sequence). This chain's CDR3 is CATAPPGEGRETQYF. The CDR3, as DNA: TGTGCCACCGCACCCCCAGGGGAGGGTAGGGAGACCCAGTACTTC.

This clonotype was counted between two and nine times. This chain joins TRBV7-2 and TRBJ1-2, with D tentatively TRBD1 (5 bases). Germline V lookup: CDR1 SGHTA, CDR2 FQGNSA. Trimming took 1 base from V and 3 from J, leaving 9 bases between them. CDR3 length equals 14 residues. CDR3 in amino acids: CASSLVGADYGYTF. For the CDR3, the DNA is TGTGCCAGCAGCTTAGTCGGGGCAGACTATGGCTACACCTTC. The complete variable domain, with remaining parts taken from reference TRBV7-2 and TRBJ1-2, reads GAGVSQSPSNKVTEKGKDVELRCDPISGHTALYWYRQSLGQGLEFLIYFQGNSAPDKSGLPSDRFSAERTGGSVSTLTIQRTQQEDSAVYLCASSLVGADYGYTFGSGTRLTVV.

The V gene is TRBV12-3 or TRBV12-4, the J gene TRBJ1-5; D is unclear. Trimming took off 1 base at V and 11 bases at J, with 9 bases between the two ends. The CDR3 is 12 amino acids. CDR3 residues: CASSLGSGSQHF. CDR3 DNA: TGTGCCAGCAGTTTAGGGAGTGGATCCCAGCATTTT.

The chain carries TRBV14 and TRBJ1-1; D is unclear. The CDR3 has 13 residues. Trimming removed 4 bases at V and 9 bases at J, with 15 bases between. Germline V gene data show CDR1 as SGHDN and CDR2 as FVKESK. The CDR3 nucleotides read TGTGCCAGCAGCCGATTTAATCAGGAGAAAGCTTTCTTT. It is translated as CASSRFNQEKAFF.

The rearrangement links TRBV12-3 or TRBV12-4 to TRBJ2-1, with unresolved D. Trimming took 6 bases from V and 0 from J, leaving 12 bases between them. The CDR3 contains 15 residues. The CDR3 loop reads CASRIDQISYNEQFF. As DNA, the CDR3 is TGTGCCAGCAGGATCGACCAGATCTCCTACAATGAGCAGTTCTTC.